The source of this T cell receptor (beta chain) is a study of blood T cell repertoires in COVID-19. Study-wide context: The United States, Italy and Spain were the sources of the acute and convalescent COVID-19 samples.

The V end was cut by 1 base, the J end by 0 bases, with 16 bases between. CDR1 and CDR2 (germline): MGHRA, YSYEKL. This CDR3 has 18 residues. A single count supports this clone. In the authors' workflow: Reference gene primers were amplified, and this amplification served to estimate nucleated cell counts. Sequencing used immunoSEQ multiplex PCR; TCRdb keeps in-frame clones, though not all of them. V and J calls and clone size are as listed in that table; D and trimming were resolved from the DNA. Here the sample spans some 240,000 clones, approximately 85% being singletons. Patients in Seattle were enrolled during active infection, then followed longitudinally.

The clonotype was recovered from an older woman with COVID-19, enrolled during active disease. The V gene is TRBV4-1, the J gene TRBJ1-5; no clear D. Sequencing was carried out using peripheral blood. The CDR3 is CASSQGGRRQNSNQPQHF. CDR3 DNA sequence: TGCGCCAGCAGCCAAGGAGGGCGTAGGCAGAATAGCAATCAGCCCCAGCATTTT.